This T cell receptor beta chain appears in the sequencing data of a study of blood T cell repertoires in COVID-19 (dated by TCRdb to the early 2020s). With respect to the entire study: Samples from collaborators originated in the United States, Italy and Spain and spanned both the acute and convalescent phases of COVID-19. The prospective study material was composed of cDNA or gDNA derived from T cells, B-cell-depleted T cells, or PBMCs. Deeply sampled blood TCRbeta repertoires from subjects exposed to, actively infected with, or recovered from COVID-19 were included in the dataset. The repertoires were released in a freely available public database meant as a resource for research on the immune response to SARS-CoV-2. The samples were drawn from two sources: the first 160 participants of the ongoing ImmuneRACE study, and 1,200 or so subjects contributed by 6 global collaborators. The sample metadata nearly always contained a de-identified subject ID, COVID-19 status, age in years and sex. HLA class I and class II types, where available, came from metadata supplied by the sample provider rather than from assay-based typing. The paper's findings and limits, for the study overall: Clinical and demographic metadata were provided uncurated, with the amount varying by source and participant.

TCRbeta CDR3 regions were amplified from genomic DNA using the immunoSEQ Assay, a bias-controlled multiplex PCR. Per the original workflow: Within the assay, amplification of reference gene primers was used to estimate how many nucleated cells each sample contained. To quantify the absolute abundance of each unique TCRbeta CDR3 rearrangement, sequence reads were collapsed and filtered. For each sample, productive Simpson clonality was calculated as the square root of Simpson's diversity index over productive rearrangements. TCRdb's version of the immuneACCESS table is confined to in-frame rearrangements and falls short of the full clone set. An unresolved V gene accounts for under half of the shortfall where checked; the remainder is of unknown origin. The V and J calls and clone size were taken over from that table, and D and trimming were inferred from the DNA. The sample profile shows roughly 190,000 clones; roughly 92% of them were found once. The top ten hold approximately 0.8% of the sample.

V drops 6 bases and J drops 9 bases, leaving 21 bases in between. Reading from cysteine to phenylalanine, the CDR3 counts 16 amino acids. The kept DNA is CDR3 alone, 48 bases in frame from the first base. Sequences MDHEN (CDR1) and SYDVKM (CDR2) are obtained from the germline V gene. A word on this clone: Its antigen target is currently unknown. The sample holds no much larger clone one base away, and base qualities are not on file.

At one collaborating source in Seattle, patients were enrolled during active infection and were followed longitudinally through the course of disease. Collaborating institutions collected whole blood in K2EDTA tubes following their own protocols. Collaborator samples were shipped for TCRbeta analysis as frozen whole blood, isolated PBMCs, or DNA extracted from either sample type. The TCR sequence derives from a man aged 30 to 39 with COVID-19, enrolled during active disease. Sequences were obtained from peripheral blood. The chain uses TRBV28 and TRBJ1-6; no D gene call is confident. The CDR3 region reads CASSQAAGGRGSPLHF. The DNA reads as follows: TGTGCCAGCAGCCAGGCCGCGGGAGGGCGGGGTTCACCCCTCCACTTT.